This T cell receptor beta chain is drawn from a study of blood T cell repertoires in COVID-19. Study-wide background: Acute and convalescent COVID-19 specimens originated in the United States, Italy and Spain.

Germline V gives CDR1 GTSNPN, CDR2 SVGIG (reference sequence). J was trimmed by 9 bases and V by 1 base; bases with no gene match: 3. This CDR3 has 13 residues. This clone was seen a handful of times. This table comes from immunoSEQ multiplex PCR, and its TCRdb copy is limited to in-frame clones, with some not included. The data hold under 170,000 clones, with around 90% observed a single time. The chain has TRBV30 and TRBJ1-6; 7 nucleotides match TRBD1. Sequencing was done on a sample of peripheral blood. The clonotype comes from a woman aged 55 to 70 with active or convalescent COVID-19. The CDR3 DNA follows: TGTGCCTGGAGTGGACAGGGTACTTCACCCCTCCACTTT. It translates to CAWSGQGTSPLHF.